The 8 T cell receptor beta chains listed next were all sequenced from one sample in a study of post-analysis software for immune sequencing data. These receptors have no identified antigens. General study findings and limits: Comparison of patients with controls showed 5 or 6 TRBV segments more frequent in patients, TRBV5-6, TRBV5-1 and TRBV20-1 among them.

Prepared TCR beta cDNA libraries contained unique molecular identifiers. TCRdb re-called the PCR reads through MiXCR, storing one row per CDR3 protein. The sample contains 250,000 to 300,000 distinct CDR3 sequences, roughly a third of which appear only once. The source material was blood. The source of these receptors is a girl aged 5 to 17 with multiple sclerosis.

The chain recombines TRBV7-3 with TRBJ2-5, with D perhaps matching TRBD1 or TRBD2 (5 bases each). The last part of the DNA fits TRBJ2-7 better; the J call may be wrong. The germline V gene encodes CDR1 SGHTA and CDR2 FQGTGA. The CDR3 sequence is 15 residues long. DNA of the CDR3: TGTGCCAGCAGCTTACTCCAGGGACGGTTCCACGAGCAGTACTTC. This translates into CASSLLQGRFHEQYF.

CDR3 sequence reads: CASRFIHEQFF. As DNA, the CDR3 is TGTGCCAGCAGGTTCATCCATGAGCAGTTCTTC. The genes are TRBV28 and TRBJ2-1; D is unresolved. CDR1 is MDHEN, CDR2 SYDVKM, per germline. CDR3 size: 11 residues. Trimming left V 6 bases short and J 8 bases short, with 8 bases between.

V and J are TRBV28 and TRBJ2-7, with 10 bases aligning to TRBD2. The CDR3 runs to 16 residues. Germline loops: CDR1 MDHEN, CDR2 SYDVKM. V lost 4 bases to trimming and J lost 4 bases; unmatched junction nucleotides: 10. CDR3 sequence: CASSSSLAGIRYEQYF. The CDR3 nucleotides are TGTGCCAGCAGTTCCTCACTAGCGGGGATTAGGTACGAGCAGTACTTC.

As concerns this clonotype: This sequence may be a read error, since a much larger clone differs from it by one base. This chain joins TRBV27 and TRBJ1-5; D might be TRBD1 (6 bases). Trimming pared 5 bases from V and 5 bases from J, leaving 16 bases between. There are 15 residues in the CDR3. Germline V gives CDR1 MNHEY, CDR2 SMNVEV (reference sequence). The CDR3 here is CASSADSFGDQPQHF. CDR3 sequence (DNA): TGTGCCAGCAGTGCGGACAGTTTCGGGGATCAGCCCCAGCATTTT.

Notes on this clonotype: A much larger clone is a single base away; this may be a read error. The chain uses TRBV7-9 and TRBJ2-5; D might be TRBD1 (6 bases). CDR1 SEHNR and CDR2 FQNEAQ come from the germline V gene (reference sequence). The V end was cut by 5 bases, the J end by 11 bases, with 18 bases between. The CDR3 is 13 residues long. The CDR3 coding sequence is TGTGCCAGCAGCCTGGGACACCTCAATGAGCAGTACTTC. Amino acids: CASSLGHLNEQYF.

The chain has TRBV2 and TRBJ2-1; 9 positions match TRBD2. The end of the DNA fits TRBJ2-7 better, so the J call may be wrong. The CDR3 length is 14 residues. The germline CDR1 and CDR2 sequences are SNHLY and FYNNEI. The CDR3 here is CASIQAGGYNEQYF. CDR3 DNA sequence: TGTGCCAGCATCCAAGCGGGGGGTTACAATGAGCAGTACTTC.

This clonotype was observed a few times. The gene calls are TRBV20-1 and TRBJ1-5, with 7 bases fitting TRBD1. V shed 5 bases and J 7 bases; nucleotides not matched to a gene: 8. Germline V lookup: CDR1 DFQATT, CDR2 SNEGSKA (reference sequence). The CDR3 length is 13 residues. The CDR3 loop reads CSAHEGARQPQHF. For the CDR3, the DNA is TGCAGTGCTCACGAGGGGGCTAGACAGCCCCAGCATTTT.

This clonotype was recorded a few times. The chain joins TRBV28 to TRBJ1-2; TRBD1 might be the D (5 bases). This CDR3 is built from 15 residues. V was shortened by 6 bases and J by 1 base, with 15 bases between the two germline ends. Germline V gives CDR1 MDHEN, CDR2 SYDVKM. The CDR3 DNA reads as TGTGCCAGCAGGAACAGGAGGGCCCTTAACTATGGCTACACCTTC. Its translation: CASRNRRALNYGYTF.